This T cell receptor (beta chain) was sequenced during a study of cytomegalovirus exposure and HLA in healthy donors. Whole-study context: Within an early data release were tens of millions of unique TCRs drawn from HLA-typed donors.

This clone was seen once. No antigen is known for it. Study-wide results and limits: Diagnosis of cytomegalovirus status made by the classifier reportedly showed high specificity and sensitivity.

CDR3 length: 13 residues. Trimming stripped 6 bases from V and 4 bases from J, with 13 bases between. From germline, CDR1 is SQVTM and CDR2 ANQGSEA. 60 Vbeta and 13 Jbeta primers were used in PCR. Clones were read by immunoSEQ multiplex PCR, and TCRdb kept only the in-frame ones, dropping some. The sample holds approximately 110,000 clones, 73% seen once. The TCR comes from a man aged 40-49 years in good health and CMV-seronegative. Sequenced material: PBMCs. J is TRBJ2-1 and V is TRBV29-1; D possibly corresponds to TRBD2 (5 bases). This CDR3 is CSVRGGLYNEQFF. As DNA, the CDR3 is TGCAGCGTCCGAGGAGGACTGTACAATGAGCAGTTCTTC.